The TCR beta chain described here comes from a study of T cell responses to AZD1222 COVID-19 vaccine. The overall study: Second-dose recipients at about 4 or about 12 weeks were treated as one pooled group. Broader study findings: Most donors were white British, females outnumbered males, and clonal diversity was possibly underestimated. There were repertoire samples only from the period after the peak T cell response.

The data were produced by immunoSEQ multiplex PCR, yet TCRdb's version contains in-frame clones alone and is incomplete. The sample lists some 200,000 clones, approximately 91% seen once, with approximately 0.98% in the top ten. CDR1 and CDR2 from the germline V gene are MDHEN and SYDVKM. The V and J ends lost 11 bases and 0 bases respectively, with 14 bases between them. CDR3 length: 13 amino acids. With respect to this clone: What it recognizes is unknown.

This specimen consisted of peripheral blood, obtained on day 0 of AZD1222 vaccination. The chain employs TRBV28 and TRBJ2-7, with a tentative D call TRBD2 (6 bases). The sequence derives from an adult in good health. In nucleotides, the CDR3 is TGTGCCGCTAGTAGCGGACGCTCCTACGAGCAGTACTTC. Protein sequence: CAASSGRSYEQYF.